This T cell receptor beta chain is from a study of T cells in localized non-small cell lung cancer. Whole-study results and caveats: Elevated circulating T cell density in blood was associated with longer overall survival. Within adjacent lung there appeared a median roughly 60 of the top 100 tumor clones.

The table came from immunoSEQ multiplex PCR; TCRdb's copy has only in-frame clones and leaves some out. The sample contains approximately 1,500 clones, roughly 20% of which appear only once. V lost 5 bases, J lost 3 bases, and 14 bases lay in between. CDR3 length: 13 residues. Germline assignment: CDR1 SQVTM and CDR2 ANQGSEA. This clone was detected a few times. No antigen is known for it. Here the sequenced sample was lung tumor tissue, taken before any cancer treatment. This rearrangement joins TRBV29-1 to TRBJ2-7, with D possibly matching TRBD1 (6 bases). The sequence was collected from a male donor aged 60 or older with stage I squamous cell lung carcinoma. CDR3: CSVSAGTNYEQYF. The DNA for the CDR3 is TGCAGCGTTTCTGCCGGGACAAACTACGAGCAGTACTTC.